Each of the 14 T cell receptor beta chains below was sequenced from the same sample in a study of shared clonotypes between healthy human individuals (dated by TCRdb to the early 2020s). The method behind the library was the immunoSEQ multiplex PCR assay. TCRdb took this table from immuneACCESS and kept in-frame rearrangements with V and J called. Such tables lack part of the clones; where checked against another copy, unresolved V genes explain under half of the gap, and the rest is unexplained. The sample table shows 2,500,000 or so clones, and 93% are seen once. The ten largest clones capture 0.36% of the sample. Source material: naive CD4+ T cells from PBMCs. What the cell subset or site label conveys for this sample: CD45RA+ positively selected. The receptors were sampled from a man younger than 35 in good health. Some clones in this sample may be carry-over from other donors' samples.

This clone was detected only once. This chain connects TRBV6-4 to TRBJ2-1, with 9 bases aligning to TRBD2. Germline CDR1 and CDR2: MRHNA and SNTAGT. The CDR3 sequence is 14 residues long. The ends lost 5 bases at V and 3 bases at J; junction bases unmatched: 2. CDR3 coding DNA: TGTGCCAGCAGTCTGACTAGCGGCTACAATGAGCAGTTCTTC. Its protein is CASSLTSGYNEQFF.

The chain couples TRBV28 to TRBJ1-5; 8 bases match TRBD1. Germline lookup yields CDR1 MDHEN and CDR2 SYDVKM. Trimming took 5 bases from V and 7 from J; bases not matched to a gene: 13. The CDR3 is 16 residues long. The CDR3 region is CASSPTPGGGGQPQHF. Here the CDR3 DNA reads TGTGCCAGCAGTCCGACTCCAGGGGGCGGAGGACAGCCCCAGCATTTT.

The table lists this clone with a count of one. V gene TRBV5-4 combines with J gene TRBJ1-5; tentatively, D is TRBD1 (6 bases). Trimming removed 8 bases from V and 5 bases from J, with 14 bases in between. The V gene's germline CDR1 is SGHNT and CDR2 YYREEE (reference sequence). The CDR3 covers 13 residues. CDR3 coding DNA: TGTGCCAGTTCCGGGACACCTGATCAGCCCCAGCATTTT. Encoded protein: CASSGTPDQPQHF.

The chain is built from TRBV19 and TRBJ1-4, with D perhaps matching TRBD1 (5 bases). Trimming pared 7 bases from V and 3 bases from J, leaving 15 bases between. CDR3 length: 15 amino acids. CDR1 is LNHDA and CDR2 is SQIVND in the germline V gene (reference sequence). This CDR3 reads CASTPKQEPNEKLFF. The CDR3 DNA reads as TGTGCCAGTACCCCAAAACAGGAACCTAATGAAAAACTGTTTTTT.

This clone was seen a handful of times. The chain links TRBV7-9 to TRBJ1-2; TRBD1 might be the D (5 bases). The germline V gene encodes CDR1 SEHNR and CDR2 FQNEAQ (reference sequence). CDR3 size: 12 residues. The V and J ends lost 5 bases and 7 bases respectively, with 11 bases between them. Written as DNA, the CDR3 is TGTGCCAGCAGCGTGCAGGGCCTTGGCTACACCTTC. Its translation: CASSVQGLGYTF. Full variable domain (outside the CDR3, taken from reference TRBV7-9 and TRBJ1-2): DTGVSQNPRHKITKRGQNVTFRCDPISEHNRLYWYRQTLGQGPEFLTYFQNEAQLEKSRLLSDRFSAERPKGSFSTLEIQRTEQGDSAMYLCASSVQGLGYTFGSGTRLTVV.

This clone was counted a single time. Different DNA sequences within this sample yield the same CDR3. The rearrangement links TRBV11-2 to TRBJ2-5; possibly TRBD1 for D (6 bases). V gave up 5 bases and J gave up 2 bases, with 9 bases separating them. CDR3 length equals 13 residues. CDR1 is SGHAT and CDR2 is FQNNGV in the germline V gene. CDR3 in DNA: TGTGCCAGCAGCGTAGGACAGCAAGAGACCCAGTACTTC. It translates to CASSVGQQETQYF.

This chain joins TRBV7-3 and TRBJ2-5; the D gene is possibly TRBD2 (5 bases). This CDR3 is 13 amino acids long. Trimming shortened V by 5 bases and J by 0 bases, and 7 bases separated the two germline ends. Germline lookup yields CDR1 SGHTA and CDR2 FQGTGA. This chain's CDR3 is CASSPGYQETQYF. CDR3 DNA sequence: TGTGCCAGCAGCCCGGGGTACCAAGAGACCCAGTACTTC. The full variable domain, rest sourced from reference TRBV7-3 and TRBJ2-5, is GAGVSQTPSNKVTEKGKYVELRCDPISGHTALYWYRQSLGQGPEFLIYFQGTGAADDSGLPNDRFFAVRPEGSVSTLKIQRTERGDSAVYLCASSPGYQETQYFGPGTRLLVL.

The rearrangement links TRBV7-3 to TRBJ2-1; 12 bases line up with TRBD2. J gave up 7 bases and V 5 bases, and 6 bases lay outside the gene matches. The CDR3 sequence is 15 residues long. Germline assignment: CDR1 SGHTA and CDR2 FQGTGA. The DNA for the CDR3 is TGTGCCAGCAGCCGAGGACTAGCGGGAAAGAATGAGCAGTTCTTC. This codes for CASSRGLAGKNEQFF.

The rearrangement links TRBV29-1 to TRBJ1-2; D remains ambiguous. The CDR3 contains 13 residues. V was shortened by 3 bases and J by 6 bases, with 14 bases between the two germline ends. Germline V lookup: CDR1 SQVTM, CDR2 ANQGSEA. CDR3 amino acids: CSVDSREQDGYTF. DNA for the CDR3: TGCAGCGTTGATTCCCGGGAGCAGGATGGCTACACCTTC.

This chain links TRBV7-2 with TRBJ2-3, with D hard to call. Trimming stripped 1 base from V and 10 bases from J, with 12 bases between. CDR1 and CDR2 from the germline V gene are SGHTA and FQGNSA. This CDR3 spans 13 amino acids. This CDR3 reads CASSLEVLEPQYF. CDR3 nucleotide sequence: TGTGCCAGCAGCTTAGAGGTGCTCGAACCGCAGTATTTT.

This clone was observed a single time. This sequence joins TRBV27 and TRBJ1-2, with 7 bases that match TRBD1. V dropped 5 bases and J dropped 13; count of bases not matched to a gene: 10. The CDR3 spans 12 residues. The germline V gene has CDR1 MNHEY and CDR2 SMNVEV (reference sequence). CDR3 nucleotides: TGTGCCAGCAGTCGCGGGACAGAACTCCCCACCTTC. Amino acid sequence: CASSRGTELPTF.

This sequence joins TRBV5-6 and TRBJ1-6; perhaps TRBD1 as D (5 bases). The CDR3 has 13 residues. Germline lookup yields CDR1 SGHDT and CDR2 YYEEEE. V gave up 4 bases and J gave up 7 bases, with 9 bases separating them. The CDR3 protein is CASSSQGNSPLHF. The CDR3 region has the DNA TGTGCCAGCAGCAGTCAGGGAAATTCACCCCTCCACTTT.

The rearrangement joins TRBV4-3 to TRBJ1-4; tentatively, D is TRBD1 (6 bases). The CDR3 runs 15 residues. V lost 4 bases and J lost 7, with 16 bases in between. In germline, CDR1 is LGHNA, CDR2 YSLEER. The CDR3 here is CASSLWTVGSEKLFF. In DNA form, the CDR3 reads TGCGCCAGCAGCCTCTGGACAGTTGGGAGTGAAAAACTGTTTTTT.

Notes on this clone: The same CDR3 is also encoded by other DNA sequences in this sample. CDR3 in DNA: TGTGCCAGCAGCACCCGACAGGGGGGTGAGACCCAGTACTTC. Its protein product is CASSTRQGGETQYF. This rearrangement joins TRBV7-2 to TRBJ2-5; 9 bases map to TRBD1. The CDR3 length is 14 residues. V dropped 5 bases and J dropped 5; count of bases not matched to a gene: 6. The germline V gene has CDR1 SGHTA and CDR2 FQGNSA.